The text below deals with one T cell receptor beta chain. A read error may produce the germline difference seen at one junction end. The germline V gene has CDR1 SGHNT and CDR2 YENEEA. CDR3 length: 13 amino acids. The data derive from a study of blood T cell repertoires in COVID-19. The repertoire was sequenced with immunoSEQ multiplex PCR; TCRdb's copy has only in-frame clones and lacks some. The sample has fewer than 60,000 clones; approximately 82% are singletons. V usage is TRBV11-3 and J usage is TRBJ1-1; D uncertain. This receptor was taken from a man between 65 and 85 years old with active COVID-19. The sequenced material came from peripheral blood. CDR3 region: CASNLTGNTEAFF. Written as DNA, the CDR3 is TGTGCCAGCAACTTAACTGGGAACACTGAAGCTTTCTTT.